The present T cell receptor (beta chain) was sequenced within a study of cytomegalovirus exposure and HLA in healthy donors (dated by TCRdb to 2017 to 2019). About the full investigation: An earlier analysis of several hundred of the donors reported about 290 Gb of sequence data and 100 million to 130 million unique TCR beta sequences from 150 million to 200 million T cells. About 280 gigabases of sequencing data and roughly 81 million unique TCR sequences made up an early release that covered under 750 HLA-typed donors. Of the roughly 430 genotyped donors, approximately 82% fell in the genetic ancestry cluster associated with self-reported Caucasian donors. The study aimed to test whether signatures of past pathogen exposure could be identified by cataloging public T cell receptors. The T cell repertoires of under 700 subjects were profiled by immunosequencing and related to cytomegalovirus serostatus. Besides the first cohort of roughly 700 subjects, a separate validation cohort made up of 90 to 150 different subjects was used. High-throughput TCR immunosequencing, statistical association of individual TCRs with disease status, and machine learning were combined to predict cytomegalovirus infection status. In a later analysis, previously published TCR beta repertoires from some 640 donors were re-analyzed and high-resolution HLA genotyping was added so that TCR occurrence patterns could be studied. The later analysis used no new phenotypic data to find candidate immune exposures, relying instead on TCR beta sequences and their occurrence across donors. An earlier analysis of 500 to 750 of the donors applied high-throughput TCR beta sequencing to assess whether each TCR beta V gene segment acted as functional or pseudogenic. Donor age, sex, ethnicity and CMV serostatus were compiled together with the repertoire data. Genome-wide SNP genotypes for about 65% of the 666 donors were used in a later genetic analysis, which treated that subset as a discovery cohort. All discovery cohort repertoires had been generated on a single sequencing platform. HLA typing covered class I and class II loci at four-digit resolution. The number of donors typed differed by locus, with about 620-630 for A, B, C, DRB1 and DQB1, about 500 for DQA1, about 610 for DPA1, and around 460 for DPB1. Because of strong linkage in the cohort, four or five DR-DQ haplotypes were treated as single units for association and clustering. Among roughly 400 genotyped donors of the cohort, an average of about 240,000 unique TCR beta nucleotide sequences was sequenced per donor, of which 15% to 20% were non-productive.

In regard to this clone: Its antigen remains undetermined. Base qualities are not at hand, and no much larger clone is one base apart.

V is pared back by 7 bases and J by 3 bases, with 13 bases lying between the germline termini. The CDR3 numbers 12 residues from cysteine through phenylalanine. The read is trimmed to its CDR3 DNA, 36 bases read in frame from base 1. Per the germline V gene, SQVTM is the CDR1 and ANQGSEA is the CDR2. The method behind the library was the immunoSEQ multiplex PCR assay. A mixture of 60 forward primers for TCR Vbeta segments and 13 reverse primers for TCR Jbeta segments was used in the multiplex PCR. A multiplex PCR assay on genomic DNA amplified the CDR3 region of rearranged TCR beta genes. The Illumina HiSeq System was used to sequence the amplified TCR beta libraries as 87-base-pair reads. The published analysis was carried out like this. Across the 500 to 750 repertoires, a later analysis counted approximately 83 million unique TCR beta chains, 9.5 million to 13 million of which were shared by at least two donors. Raw reads were error-corrected and collapsed into unique sequences with a nearest-neighbor algorithm that merged closely related sequences to remove PCR and sequencing errors. To assign V, D and J gene segments, CDR3 sequences were aligned to IMGT reference sequences. For a sequence to be retained, a match of at least six nucleotides was required to both a V gene segment and a J gene segment. A rearrangement counted as productive if the CDR3 had no stop codons and remained in frame with V and J, and every other rearrangement counted as non-productive. CDR3 was defined by IMGT convention, running from the second conserved V-encoded cysteine to the conserved J-encoded phenylalanine. Sequences without an unambiguous match to a single V gene segment were excluded from the earlier analysis of almost 600 of the donors. In an earlier analysis of 450 to 700 of the donors, V segments were called functional above 56.7% productive rearrangements and were called segregating when the between-donor standard deviation exceeded 5%. A statistical classification framework was built to diagnose cytomegalovirus status from the catalog of TCR beta chain sequences. In a later analysis, V and J genes were assigned by comparing TCR nucleotide sequences against IMGT/GENE-DB human TR gene sequences. The TCRdist pipeline was used in a later analysis to assign CDR3 sequences and most-parsimonious VDJ recombination scenarios. A later analysis defined each TCR beta chain by its CDR3 amino acid sequence plus V-gene family, and excluded reads lacking a unique V-gene family. As a way to deal with suspected cross-contamination and a sequencing artifact, a later analysis dropped nearly 600 nucleotide sequences that were highly shared and had low generation probability. A later analysis calculated a clonal expansion index for each public chain from normalized within-repertoire ranks of inferred template counts. In a later analysis, generation probabilities were computed using a VDJ recombination model fitted to out-of-frame rearrangements, and the results were checked against IGoR. In a later analysis, hypergeometric tests were used to score TCR-TCR, TCR-HLA and TCR-CMV co-occurrence, with a repertoire-size bias correction applied to TCR pairs. A later analysis estimated false discovery rates by permuting HLA or CMV assignments 20 times. In a later analysis, co-occurring TCRs were grouped with DBSCAN, and TCRdist sequence similarity was added when clustering was performed within HLA-allele-positive subsets. For co-occurrence clustering, repertoires with fewer than 30,000 or more than 120,000 public chains were excluded, along with five repertoires with anomalous nucleotide sharing. Entries here come from immuneACCESS through TCRdb and include only in-frame sequences with V and J called. Some clones fail to appear in such tables; in the studies checked, an unresolved V gene covers under half of the shortfall, and the cause of the remainder is unknown. The V and J calls and clone size come from that table; D and trimming were worked out from the DNA. The sample table holds about 140,000 clones, of which nearly 80% were seen once. The top ten constitute about 2% of the sample.

Findings and caveats that apply to the study as a whole: In vitro tests confirmed that a few of the cytomegalovirus-associated TCR beta chains recognize cytomegalovirus antigens. The study gave a list of 150 to 200 TCR beta chains associated with cytomegalovirus. In a later genetic analysis, a missense DCLRE1C variant was associated with V-gene and J-gene trimming of TCR beta chains, and the association was replicated in an independent cohort. The authors suggested that the approach could potentially be extended to other disease states and immunological phenotypes. According to a later analysis, parvovirus B19, influenza, CMV and Epstein-Barr virus appeared linked to several top co-occurrence clusters. Broadly in line with IMGT annotations, most TCR beta V segments showed up in productive rearrangements about 87% or about 30% of the time in an earlier analysis of approximately 640 of the donors. When HLA alleles, especially DR and DQ, strongly co-occurred, TCR associations were difficult to assign to individual alleles. In a later analysis, some 18,000 TCR beta sequences were associated with specific HLA alleles at a false discovery rate of 0.05. A later analysis found that most CMV-associated TCR beta chains appeared HLA-restricted, with HLA associations seemingly driven largely by CMV exposure. Because some donors lacked HLA typing at each locus, the association tests relied only on the typed subset. Some IMGT-functional V segments, including TRBV6-2 and TRBV6-3, could not be told apart with the 87-base-pair reads, so those segments were excluded. The classifier was reported to diagnose cytomegalovirus status with high specificity and sensitivity in both the original and validation cohorts. In this cohort, only TCR beta chains were sequenced, and detectable features were limited by the absence of alpha or paired-chain data. Most TCR sequences were observed very rarely across donors, whereas some public TCRs were present in many individuals. According to a later genetic analysis, donors in an Asian-associated ancestry cluster had fewer N-insertions in productive TCRs than the approximately 700-donor mean. A further reported finding was that TCR beta sequences accurately predicted the HLA-A and HLA-B alleles for most subjects in the first cohort. Linkage disequilibrium might explain the correlated functional status among segregating V segments, but an unknown experimental factor could not be excluded. In a later analysis, the rate of TCR association differed among HLA loci, with DRB1 alleles having the most associated TCRs and HLA-C alleles having the fewest. The presence/absence analyses assumed that sequencing depth was roughly uniform across donors, and that assumption may not be true. Because counts were too low, around 18 rarely observed V segments, including chromosome 9 orphons, were left out of the earlier analysis of 500 to 750 of the donors. A group of highly shared sequence variants was considered likely to be a technical artifact of the sequencing pipeline. In a later analysis, HLA-associated TCR beta chains showed more clonal expansion and lower generation probabilities than non-associated chains that were equally common. CMV serostatus was the only immune exposure information available for the cohort.

In total, approximately 690 healthy bone marrow donors made up the cohort. Cohort members were all nominally healthy when sampled, although unrecorded immune exposures were likely present. The donor tested CMV seronegative and was one of the 352 seronegative cohort members. A peripheral blood sample was collected from each donor, and TCR beta sequencing was performed on peripheral blood mononuclear cells. The Qiagen DNeasy Blood Extraction Kit was used to extract genomic DNA from the blood cell samples. Material: PBMCs. Recombination connected TRBV29-1 to TRBJ2-7; TRBD1 might be the D gene, on 6 matching bases. This sequence was found in a man younger than 45 in good health and CMV-seronegative. The DNA is as follows: TGCAGCGCCCGACTACAGGGCTACGAGCAGTACTTC. Its protein is CSARLQGYEQYF.